The entry that follows covers one TCR beta chain sequence. Germline V lookup: CDR1 LGHDT, CDR2 YNNKEL (reference sequence). CDR3 length: 15 residues. The germline V and J ends were trimmed by 1 base and 1 base, with 11 bases remaining between them. This sample is drawn from a study of blood T cell repertoires in COVID-19. Study summary: The United States, Italy and Spain supplied acute and convalescent COVID-19 samples.

Produced via immunoSEQ multiplex PCR; TCRdb's table is partial and in-frame only. The sample includes around 500,000 clones, roughly nine tenths of them seen just once. This clonotype was obtained from an older woman who had recovered from COVID-19. Specimen: PBMCs or T cells enriched from blood (not recorded which). The chain has TRBV3-1 (or the pseudogene TRBV3-2) and TRBJ2-7, with D tentatively TRBD1 (5 bases). Written as DNA, the CDR3 is TGTGCCAGCAGCCAAGGCACAGGTTTTTCCTACGAGCAGTACTTC. It is translated as CASSQGTGFSYEQYF.